A single sample gave rise to the 13 T cell receptor beta chains below, sequenced in a study of read filtering for tumor transcriptome and immune sequencing. Molecular barcoded adaptors covering alpha/delta and beta/gamma chains were used on around 370 ng RNA. TCRdb re-called the reads with MiXCR, one entry per CDR3 protein. There are some 130,000 distinct CDR3 sequences in the sample; roughly an eighth occur only once, and more than 6.5% lies in the top ten. Sequencing was performed on a population of CD138-negative cells sorted from bone marrow. Receptors originate from a donor at least 40 years old with multiple myeloma.

The chain is built from TRBV20-1 and TRBJ2-1; 8 bases agree with TRBD2. The CDR3 extends over 12 amino acids. The V segment lost 1 base and the J segment 8 bases; nucleotides outside the gene matches: 1. CDR1 is DFQATT, CDR2 SNEGSKA, per germline (reference sequence). In DNA, the CDR3 is TGCAGTGCTAGAGCGGGAGGGGATGAGCAGTTCTTC. Its translation is CSARAGGDEQFF.

The J gene is TRBJ1-1, the V gene TRBV5-4; possibly TRBD1 for D (5 bases). V was trimmed by 1 base and J by 4 bases, leaving 8 bases between them. Germline V gives CDR1 SGHNT, CDR2 YYREEE (reference sequence). The CDR3 sequence is 13 residues long. The CDR3 coding sequence is TGTGCCAGCAGCTTGAGACAGCTCACTGAAGCTTTCTTT. Amino acids: CASSLRQLTEAFF.

This clonotype was detected many times. The chain recombines TRBV7-9 with TRBJ2-2; a possible D gene is TRBD1 (5 bases). CDR3 size: 15 residues. V lost 5 bases and J 6 bases, leaving 16 bases between the germline ends. From germline, CDR1 is SEHNR and CDR2 FQNEAQ (reference sequence). The CDR3 spells CASSKTGDGPGELFF. CDR3 coding DNA: TGTGCCAGCAGCAAAACAGGAGATGGGCCCGGGGAGCTGTTTTTT.

With respect to this clonotype: A single base separates this from a much larger clone, so it may be a read error. This chain links TRBV7-2 with TRBJ2-1; D is unclear. The CDR3 consists of 15 residues. Germline assignment: CDR1 SGHTA and CDR2 FQGNSA. The CDR3 region has the DNA TGTGCCAGCAGCCCAAGGGCTCTTAGCTACAATGAGCAGTCCTTC. Its protein product is CASSPRALSYNEQSF. The variable domain in full, with the rest retrieved from reference TRBV7-2 and TRBJ2-1, is GAGVSQSPSNKVTEKGKDVELRCDPISGHTALYWYRQSLGQGLEFLIYFQGNSAPDKSGLPSDRFSAERTGGSVSTLTIQRTQQEDSAVYLCASSPRALSYNEQSFGPGTRLTVL.

About this clonotype itself: A read error may be the cause here, since a much bigger clone is one base away. The chain links TRBV5-4 to TRBJ1-2, with TRBD1 matching 7 bases. This CDR3 contains 14 residues. Germline V lookup: CDR1 SGHNT, CDR2 YYREEE (reference sequence). The CDR3 is CASSQPEGADGFTF. In DNA, the CDR3 is TGTGCCAGCAGCCAGCCCGAGGGGGCGGACGGCTTCACCTTC.

This clonotype was detected ten times or more. This rearrangement joins TRBV7-7 to TRBJ2-7; possibly TRBD2 for D (5 bases). The CDR3 loop spans 14 amino acids. The ends were cut back, 4 bases at V and 6 bases at J, with 16 bases in the middle. Per germline, CDR1 SSHAT and CDR2 FNYEAQ (reference sequence). This CDR3 reads CASSSNSVVLEQYF. CDR3 DNA: TGTGCCAGCAGCTCAAATAGCGTCGTTCTCGAGCAGTACTTC.

This clonotype was detected ten times or more. V and J are TRBV11-1 and TRBJ2-3, with TRBD1 identical over 7 bases. CDR1 is SGHAT and CDR2 is FQDESV in the germline V gene (reference sequence). V lost 5 bases to trimming and J lost 6 bases; unmatched junction nucleotides: 5. The CDR3 runs 13 residues. The CDR3 region is CASSPTGLDTQYF. In DNA form, the CDR3 reads TGTGCCAGCAGCCCGACAGGGTTGGATACGCAGTATTTT.

This clonotype was recorded many times. The J gene is TRBJ1-1, the V gene TRBV12-3 or TRBV12-4; the match to TRBD1 covers 7 bases. The junction had 15 bases not matched to a gene; V was cut back by 6 bases and J by 5 bases. The CDR3 spans 16 residues. The CDR3 coding sequence is TGTGCCAGCAGCACTACAGGGGCCCGGGGGGGGACTGAAGCTTTCTTT. Encoded protein: CASSTTGARGGTEAFF.

This clonotype was seen at least ten times. This rearrangement joins TRBV20-1 to TRBJ2-3, with TRBD2 matching over 7 bases. Germline CDR1 reads DFQATT; CDR2 reads SNEGSKA (reference sequence). The CDR3 totals 15 residues. V was pared by 0 bases and J by 3 bases, with 6 bases of the junction left unmatched. The CDR3 loop reads CSARDLRGRTDTQYF. CDR3 coding DNA: TGCAGTGCTAGAGATCTGCGGGGGAGGACAGATACGCAGTATTTT.

With respect to this clonotype: This could be a read error, since a much larger clone is one nucleotide away. As the CDR3 is not closed by the conserved phenylalanine or tryptophan, this likely results from a read error. CDR3 in DNA: TGTGCCAGCAACCTGCTCGCTGAAGCTTTCGTT. Amino acids: CASNLLAEAFV. The gene calls are TRBV2 and TRBJ1-1; D is undetermined. This CDR3 has 11 amino acids. Germline assignment: CDR1 SNHLY and CDR2 FYNNEI. Trimming took 7 bases from V and 6 from J, leaving 9 bases between them.

This clonotype was picked up many times. The chain couples TRBV4-1 to TRBJ2-1, with D possibly being TRBD2 (5 bases). V lost 0 bases and J 6 bases, leaving 15 bases between the germline ends. There are 16 residues in the CDR3. CDR1 is MGHRA, CDR2 YSYEKL, per germline. CDR3 bases: TGCGCCAGCAGCCAAGAGGTGAGGGCGTGGAGCAATGAGCAGTTCTTC. Its translation is CASSQEVRAWSNEQFF.

This clonotype was observed many times. The J gene is TRBJ1-1, the V gene TRBV18; D call uncertain. Per germline, CDR1 KGHSH and CDR2 LQKENI. The CDR3 length is 14 residues. V was clipped by 6 bases and J by 1 base, with 12 bases between them. The CDR3: CASSPGAGNTEAFF. CDR3 sequence (DNA): TGTGCCAGCTCGCCGGGCGCAGGGAACACTGAAGCTTTCTTT.

This clonotype was counted at least ten times. The chain combines TRBV6-5 with TRBJ2-1; D unresolved. The V gene lost 7 bases and the J gene lost 8 bases, with 12 bases spanning the gap. The CDR3 has 12 residues. The V gene's germline CDR1 is MNHEY and CDR2 SVGAGI. The CDR3 spells CASTSSADEQFF. The CDR3 nucleotides read TGTGCCAGCACCTCTAGTGCGGATGAGCAGTTCTTC.